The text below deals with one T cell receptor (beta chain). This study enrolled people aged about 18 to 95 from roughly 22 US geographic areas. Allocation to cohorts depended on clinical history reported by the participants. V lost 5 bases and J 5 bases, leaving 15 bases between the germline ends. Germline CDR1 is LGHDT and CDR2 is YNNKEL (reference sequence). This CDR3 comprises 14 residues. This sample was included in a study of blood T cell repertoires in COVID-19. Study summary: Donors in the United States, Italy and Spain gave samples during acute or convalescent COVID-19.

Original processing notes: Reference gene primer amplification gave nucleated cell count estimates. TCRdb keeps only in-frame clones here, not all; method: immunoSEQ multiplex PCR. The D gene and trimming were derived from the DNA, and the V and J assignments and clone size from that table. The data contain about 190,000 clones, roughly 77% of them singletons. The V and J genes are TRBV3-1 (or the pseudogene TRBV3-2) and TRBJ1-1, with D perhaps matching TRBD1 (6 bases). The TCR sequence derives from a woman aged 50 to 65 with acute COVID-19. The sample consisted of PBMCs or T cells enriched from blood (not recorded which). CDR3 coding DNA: TGTGCCAGCAGCAAGGGGGATAGTGGAACTGAAGCTTTCTTT. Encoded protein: CASSKGDSGTEAFF.